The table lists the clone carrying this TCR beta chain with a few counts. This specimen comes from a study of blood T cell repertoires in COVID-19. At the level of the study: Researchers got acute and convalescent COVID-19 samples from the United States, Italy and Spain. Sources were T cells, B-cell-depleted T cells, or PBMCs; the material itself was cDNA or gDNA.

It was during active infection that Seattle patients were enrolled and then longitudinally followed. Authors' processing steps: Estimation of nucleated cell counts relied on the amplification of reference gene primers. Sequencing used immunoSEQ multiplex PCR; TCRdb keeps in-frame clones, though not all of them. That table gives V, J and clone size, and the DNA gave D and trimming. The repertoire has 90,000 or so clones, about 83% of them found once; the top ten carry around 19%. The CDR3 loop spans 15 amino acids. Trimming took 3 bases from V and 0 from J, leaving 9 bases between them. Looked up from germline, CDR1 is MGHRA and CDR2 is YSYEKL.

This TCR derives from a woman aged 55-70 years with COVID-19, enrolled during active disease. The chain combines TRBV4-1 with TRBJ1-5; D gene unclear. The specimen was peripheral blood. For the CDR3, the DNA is TGCGCCAGCAGCCAGACACCATATAGCAATCAGCCCCAGCATTTT. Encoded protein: CASSQTPYSNQPQHF.